The source of this T cell receptor beta chain is a study of vaccination effects on CD4 cells after COVID-19. The method was immunoSEQ multiplex PCR; TCRdb's version includes in-frame clones alone and lacks a portion of them. The sample holds some 40,000 clones, around two thirds seen once. On this clone: Its antigen is still unknown.

An approximately 10-day culture period preceded the isolation of CD4+ T cells. Either the mRNA-1273 or the BNT162b2 vaccine was given to participants as two doses. Trimming removed 2 bases from V and 6 bases from J, with 13 bases in between. The CDR3 spans 14 residues. Germline V gene data show CDR1 as MNHEY and CDR2 as SVGAGI. This receptor was identified in a human donor who received a COVID-19 vaccine. Material: CD4+ T cells from PBMCs cultured without peptide, obtained after COVID-19 vaccination. The chain carries TRBV6-5 and TRBJ1-1; D may be TRBD1 (6 bases). DNA for the CDR3: TGTGCCAGCAGTTACGGGGGGGCCGGCGCTGAAGCTTTCTTT. Its protein is CASSYGGAGAEAFF.